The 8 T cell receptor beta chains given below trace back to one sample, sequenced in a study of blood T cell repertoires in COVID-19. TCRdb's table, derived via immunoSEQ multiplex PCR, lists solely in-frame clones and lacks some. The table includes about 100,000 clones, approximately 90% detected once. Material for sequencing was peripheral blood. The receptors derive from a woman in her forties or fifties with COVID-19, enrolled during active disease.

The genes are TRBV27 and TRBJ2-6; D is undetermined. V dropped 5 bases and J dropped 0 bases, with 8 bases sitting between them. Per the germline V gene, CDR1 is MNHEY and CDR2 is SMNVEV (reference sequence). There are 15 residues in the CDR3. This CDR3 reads CASSPAFSGANVLTF. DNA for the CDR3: TGTGCCAGCAGTCCCGCGTTCTCTGGGGCCAACGTCCTGACTTTC. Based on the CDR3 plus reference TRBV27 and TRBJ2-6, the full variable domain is EAQVTQNPRYLITVTGKKLTVTCSQNMNHEYMSWYRQDPGLGLRQIYYSMNVEVTDKGDVPEGYKVSRKEKRNFPLILESPSPNQTSLYFCASSPAFSGANVLTFGAGSRLTVL.

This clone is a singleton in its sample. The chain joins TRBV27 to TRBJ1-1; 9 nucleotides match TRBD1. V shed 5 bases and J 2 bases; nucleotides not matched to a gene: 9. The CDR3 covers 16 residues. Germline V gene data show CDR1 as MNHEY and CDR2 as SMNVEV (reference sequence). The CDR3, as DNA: TGTGCCAGCAGTCTTAACAGGGGGCTGGTTAACACTGAAGCTTTCTTT. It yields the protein CASSLNRGLVNTEAFF.

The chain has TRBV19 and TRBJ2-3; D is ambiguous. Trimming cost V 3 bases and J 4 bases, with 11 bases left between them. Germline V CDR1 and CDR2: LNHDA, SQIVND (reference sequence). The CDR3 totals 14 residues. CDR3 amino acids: CASSISQAADTQYF. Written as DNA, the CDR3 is TGTGCCAGTAGTATCAGTCAGGCCGCAGATACGCAGTATTTT.

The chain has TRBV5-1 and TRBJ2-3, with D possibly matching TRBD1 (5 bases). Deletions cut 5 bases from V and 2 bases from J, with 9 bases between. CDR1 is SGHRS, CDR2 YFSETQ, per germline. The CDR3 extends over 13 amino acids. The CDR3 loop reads CASSAGITDTQYF. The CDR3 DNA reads TGCGCCAGCAGTGCAGGGATCACAGATACGCAGTATTTT.

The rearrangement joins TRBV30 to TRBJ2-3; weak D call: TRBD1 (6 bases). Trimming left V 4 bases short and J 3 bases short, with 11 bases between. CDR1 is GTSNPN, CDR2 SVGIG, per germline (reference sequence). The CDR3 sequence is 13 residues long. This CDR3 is CAWTRGQTDTQYF. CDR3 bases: TGTGCCTGGACTAGGGGACAAACAGATACGCAGTATTTT.

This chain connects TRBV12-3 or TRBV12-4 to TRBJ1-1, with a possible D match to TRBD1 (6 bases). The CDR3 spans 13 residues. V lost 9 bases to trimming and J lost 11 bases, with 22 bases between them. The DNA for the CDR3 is TGTGCCAGTATCAAGGGGGGGGCCACGCGGGCTTTCTTT. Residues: CASIKGGATRAFF.

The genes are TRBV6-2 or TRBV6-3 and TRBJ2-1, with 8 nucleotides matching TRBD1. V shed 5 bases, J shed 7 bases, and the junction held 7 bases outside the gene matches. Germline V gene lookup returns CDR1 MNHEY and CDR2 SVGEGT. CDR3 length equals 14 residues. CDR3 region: CASSRGQEGNEQFF. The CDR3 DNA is TGTGCCAGCAGTCGGGGACAGGAGGGGAATGAGCAGTTCTTC.

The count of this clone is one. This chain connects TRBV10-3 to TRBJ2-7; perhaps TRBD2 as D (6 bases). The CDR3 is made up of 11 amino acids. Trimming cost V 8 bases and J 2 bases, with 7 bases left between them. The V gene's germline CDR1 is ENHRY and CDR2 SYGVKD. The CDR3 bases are TGTGCCATCGGAGGGCCCTACGAGCAGTACTTC. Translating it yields CAIGGPYEQYF.